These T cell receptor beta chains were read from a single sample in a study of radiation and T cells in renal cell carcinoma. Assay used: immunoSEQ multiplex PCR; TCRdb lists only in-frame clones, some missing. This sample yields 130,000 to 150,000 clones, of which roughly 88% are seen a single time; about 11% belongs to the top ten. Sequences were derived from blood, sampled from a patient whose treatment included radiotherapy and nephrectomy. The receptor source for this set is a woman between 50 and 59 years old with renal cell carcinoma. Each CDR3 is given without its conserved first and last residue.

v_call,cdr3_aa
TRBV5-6,ASSFQGWNYEQY
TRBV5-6,ASSLTGRTEQY
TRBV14,ASSQVQWGNEQF
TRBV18,ASSLGTGKYRTNEKLF
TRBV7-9,ASSLAGQGYGYT
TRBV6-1,ASSEVPGVTEAF
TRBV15,ATSFAVNSYNEQF
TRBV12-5,ASGQRDGTYGYT
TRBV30,AWRYHTEAF
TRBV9,ASSPRTGLNTEAF
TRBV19,ASSIDPRRALNTEAF
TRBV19,ASSIRGRGTDTQY
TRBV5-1,ASSSLGPTSGASDTQY
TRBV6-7,ASSYSYVGTDKTSGANVLT
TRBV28,ASSLGGDEQY
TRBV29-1,SAIVSSYNEQF
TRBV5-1,ASSLGQDNSPLH
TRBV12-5,AAGERGGGIQY
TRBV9,ASSVEFRGVGSSGNTIY
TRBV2,ASSNQLLSYEQY
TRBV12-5,ASGLEYGYT
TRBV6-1,ASSYNYGYT
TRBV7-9,ASSLRGHTNTGELF
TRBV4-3,ASSQGTGGVYEQY
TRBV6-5,ASSLRGRRSEAF
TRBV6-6,ASSYNVGPYEQY
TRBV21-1,ASRGRGKAYEQY
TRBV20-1,SARVQSGYT
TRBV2,ASSEDGALRLF
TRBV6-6,ASNLARNSYEQY
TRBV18,ASSPRAAGNYGYT
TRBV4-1,ASSQYQWLAGAGELF
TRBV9,ASSRDFTDTQY
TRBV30,ACNLGQLNQPQH
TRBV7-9,ASSLRQGGGYT
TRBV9,ASSRSLGYT
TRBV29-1,SVSSTSDGYT
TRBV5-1,ASSLEGPNEKLF
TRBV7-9,ASSLDAGTETQY
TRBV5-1,ASSFYPQGSYEQY
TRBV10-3,AISEKGEGWGYT
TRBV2,ASSEGSQETQY
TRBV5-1,ASSLKGAEAF
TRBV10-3,AISADGEWRKLF
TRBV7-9,ASLGVEQY
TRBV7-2,ASSFNSGGVTGELF
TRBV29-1,SVEVWQGVTEAF
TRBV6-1,ASSERSGNTGELF
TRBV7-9,ASSPGLAGAPVETQY
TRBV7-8,ASSLVRWGYNEQF